The entry that follows covers one T cell receptor (beta chain) sequence. The data were taken from a study of control samples from healthy donors and cancer patients. Germline CDR1 and CDR2: SGHKS and YYEKEE (reference sequence). The CDR3 runs 17 residues. V was shortened by 4 bases and J by 2 bases, with 22 bases between the two germline ends. Sequencing used immunoSEQ multiplex PCR; TCRdb keeps in-frame clones, though not all of them. The sample has about 84,000 clones, roughly 91% seen once. The TCR sequence derives from a man aged 30 to 39 in good health. Sequenced input: blood. The gene calls are TRBV5-5 and TRBJ2-7, with D perhaps assigned TRBD1 or TRBD2 (5 bases each). CDR3 in DNA: TGTGCCAGCAGCCCCATCGCTGTCCGGGACCTCACCTACGAGCAGTACTTC. Its protein product is CASSPIAVRDLTYEQYF.